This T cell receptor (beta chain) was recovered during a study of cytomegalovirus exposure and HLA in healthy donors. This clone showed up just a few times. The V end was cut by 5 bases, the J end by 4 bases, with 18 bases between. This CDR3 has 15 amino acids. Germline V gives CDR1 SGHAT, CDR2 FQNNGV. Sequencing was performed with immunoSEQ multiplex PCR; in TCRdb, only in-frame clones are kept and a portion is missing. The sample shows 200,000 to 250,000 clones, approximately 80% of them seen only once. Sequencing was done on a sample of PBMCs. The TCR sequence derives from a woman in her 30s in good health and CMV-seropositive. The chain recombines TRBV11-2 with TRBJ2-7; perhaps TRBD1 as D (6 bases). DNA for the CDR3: TGTGCCAGCAGCCTTGAGGGCAGGGGTGGTTACGAGCAGTACTTC. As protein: CASSLEGRGGYEQYF.